This TCR beta chain was observed in a study of blood T cell repertoires in COVID-19. A few counts support this clone. The data were produced by immunoSEQ multiplex PCR, yet TCRdb's version contains in-frame clones alone and is incomplete. The sample has some 58,000 clones; around four fifths are singletons. This receptor was identified in a man between 60 and 70 years old with COVID-19, enrolled during active disease. Sequences were obtained from peripheral blood.

CDR3 sequence: CASRDRDHEQFF. As DNA, the CDR3 is TGTGCCAGCAGGGACAGGGATCATGAGCAGTTCTTC. The V gene is TRBV2, the J gene TRBJ2-1; 8 bases map to TRBD1. This CDR3 is built from 12 residues. CDR1 and CDR2 (germline): SNHLY, FYNNEI. Germline trimming cut 6 bases from V and 8 bases from J; bases unmatched to any gene: 3.